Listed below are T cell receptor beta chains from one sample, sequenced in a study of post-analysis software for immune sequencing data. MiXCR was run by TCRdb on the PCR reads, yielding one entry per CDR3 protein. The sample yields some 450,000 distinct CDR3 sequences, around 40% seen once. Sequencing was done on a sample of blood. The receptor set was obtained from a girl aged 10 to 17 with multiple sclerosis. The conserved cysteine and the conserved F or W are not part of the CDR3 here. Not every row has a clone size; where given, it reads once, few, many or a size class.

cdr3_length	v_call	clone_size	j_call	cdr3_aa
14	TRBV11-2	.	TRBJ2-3	ASSLATSGMTDTQY
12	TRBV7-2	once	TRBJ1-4	ASSFPATNEKLF
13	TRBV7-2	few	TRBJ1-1	ASSLEGRQGTEAF
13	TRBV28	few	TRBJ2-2	ASSLGQGHTGELF
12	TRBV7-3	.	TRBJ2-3	ASSRSGYTDTQY
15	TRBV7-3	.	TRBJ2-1	ASSPLGDGGGPNEQF
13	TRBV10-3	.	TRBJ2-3	AILSGTSKSDTQY
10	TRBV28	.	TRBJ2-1	ASRPSNGEQF
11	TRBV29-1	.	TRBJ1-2	SVESSSNYGYT
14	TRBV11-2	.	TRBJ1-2	ASSFPPRGQGSGYT
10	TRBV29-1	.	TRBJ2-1	SVGPRGNEQF
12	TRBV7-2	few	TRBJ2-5	ASSLPTNQETQY
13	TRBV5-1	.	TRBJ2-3	ASSLAGDRTDTQY
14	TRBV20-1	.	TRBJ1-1	SAANPRDGVNTEAF
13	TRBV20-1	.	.	SARARQANWGEQY
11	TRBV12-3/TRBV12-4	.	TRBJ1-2	ASSFGGLGGYT
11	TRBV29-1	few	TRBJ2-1	SVVALVGNEQF
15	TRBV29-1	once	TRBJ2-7	SVGGLGSTIDPYEQY
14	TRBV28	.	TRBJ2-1	ASSFLEAKVYNEQF
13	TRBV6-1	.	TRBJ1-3	ACSVDRVFGNTIY
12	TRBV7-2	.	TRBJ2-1	ASSLRGGPNEQF
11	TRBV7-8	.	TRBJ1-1	ASSGRVGTEAF
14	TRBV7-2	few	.	ASSLGGGGSYNEQY
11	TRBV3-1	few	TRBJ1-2	ASSQEGGYGYT
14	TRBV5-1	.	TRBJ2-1	ASSLEGTSGSNEQF
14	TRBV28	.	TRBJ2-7	ASSLIPGRSSYEQY
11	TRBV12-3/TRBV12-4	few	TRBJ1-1	ASSLAGYTEAF
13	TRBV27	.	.	ASSSYGTSSYEQY
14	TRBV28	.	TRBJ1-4	ASSPGLQGPNEKLF
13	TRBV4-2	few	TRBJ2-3	ASSPPGASTDTQY
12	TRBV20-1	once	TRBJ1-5	SASVDRRNQPQH
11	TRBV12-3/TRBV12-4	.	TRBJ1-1	ASRGTGAQEAF
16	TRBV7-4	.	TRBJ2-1	ASSLGQGASKSYNEQF
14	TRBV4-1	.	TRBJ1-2	TSSQAVGELPYGYT
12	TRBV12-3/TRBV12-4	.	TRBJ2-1	ASSPGTRNNEQF
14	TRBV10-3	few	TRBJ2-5	AISEPGLADKETQY
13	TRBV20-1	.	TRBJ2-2	SATFQGADTGELF
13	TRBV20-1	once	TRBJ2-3	SARDPAGGPDTQY
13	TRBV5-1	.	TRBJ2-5	ASSPLRSVKETQY
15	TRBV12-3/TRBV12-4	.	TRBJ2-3	ASSPIRDRGRTDTQY
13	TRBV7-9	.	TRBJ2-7	ASSWGDSPSYEQY
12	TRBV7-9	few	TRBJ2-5	ASSSQQGAREQY
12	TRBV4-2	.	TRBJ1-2	ASSQEGANYGYT
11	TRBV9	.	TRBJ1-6	ASSPRGFSPLH
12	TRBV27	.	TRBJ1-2	ASSRDRGRGGYT
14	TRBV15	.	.	ATSRPGLAKTYEQY
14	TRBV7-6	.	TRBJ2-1	ASSLEASGNDNEQF
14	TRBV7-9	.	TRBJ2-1	ASSSVSGSLNNEQF
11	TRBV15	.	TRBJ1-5	ATSKGGNQPQH
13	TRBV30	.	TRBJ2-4	AWSQDGGRKNIQY
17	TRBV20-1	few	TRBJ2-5	SAQNPETSGRPGQETQY
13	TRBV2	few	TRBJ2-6	ASSVWDAGANVLT